The 9 T cell receptor beta chains reported below all come from one sample, sequenced in a study of T cell responses to AZD1222 COVID-19 vaccine. The protocol was immunoSEQ multiplex PCR, while the TCRdb copy is restricted to in-frame clones and leaves out a portion. The repertoire holds over 100,000 clones, with around 94% as singletons. The sequencing here drew on peripheral blood, taken on day 0 of AZD1222 vaccination. These receptors originate from an adult in good health.

The CDR3 DNA sequence: TGTGCCAGCAGTTCCACCCGTCTTAACCAGCCCCAGCATTTT. The encoded protein is CASSSTRLNQPQHF. The V gene is TRBV27, the J gene TRBJ1-5; D unresolved. Trimming pared 4 bases from V and 7 bases from J, leaving 14 bases between. The CDR3 contains 14 residues. Per the germline V gene, CDR1 is MNHEY and CDR2 is SMNVEV (reference sequence).

CDR3 loop: CASSQVPGLAGVGETQYF. DNA for the CDR3: TGTGCCAGCAGCCAAGTCCCGGGACTAGCGGGAGTAGGAGAGACCCAGTACTTC. The chain is built from TRBV4-2 and TRBJ2-5; 14 bases fit TRBD2. Trimming removed 1 base from V and 4 bases from J; junction bases left unmatched: 8. The CDR3 is made up of 18 amino acids. Germline V gene data show CDR1 as LGHNA and CDR2 as YNFKEQ.

The V call is TRBV19, the J call TRBJ2-1, with TRBD2 matching 9 bases. With V trimmed by 9 bases and J by 0 bases, 6 bases remained unmatched. Germline V gives CDR1 LNHDA, CDR2 SQIVND (reference sequence). CDR3 length: 15 amino acids. CDR3 DNA sequence: TGTGCCAGCCAAGCGGGAGGTAGCTCCTACAATGAGCAGTTCTTC. Translating it yields CASQAGGSSYNEQFF.

The CDR3 sequence is CASSLVAAGGVGEQFF. The CDR3 coding sequence is TGTGCCAGCAGCTTAGTTGCAGCGGGAGGGGTAGGTGAGCAGTTCTTC. The J gene is TRBJ2-1, the V gene TRBV7-6; 10 bases fit TRBD2. The CDR3 runs to 16 residues. Germline assignment: CDR1 SGHVS and CDR2 FNYEAQ. V lost 1 base and J lost 9; bases outside the gene matches: 9.

There are a few counts of this clone. The chain uses TRBV5-1 and TRBJ2-1, with a possible D match to TRBD2 (5 bases). V lost 4 bases and J lost 9, with 14 bases in between. The CDR3 contains 13 residues. Per the germline V gene, CDR1 is SGHRS and CDR2 is YFSETQ. CDR3 bases: TGCGCCAGCAGCATGACTACTTTCGGTGAGCAGTTCTTC. Translation gives CASSMTTFGEQFF.

The chain couples TRBV19 to TRBJ1-1; 8 bases align to TRBD1. The V segment lost 5 bases and the J segment 4 bases; nucleotides outside the gene matches: 6. This CDR3 contains 14 residues. In germline, CDR1 is LNHDA, CDR2 SQIVND (reference sequence). CDR3 sequence reads: CASSAQGTGTEAFF. The CDR3 coding sequence is TGTGCCAGTAGTGCCCAGGGGACAGGCACTGAAGCTTTCTTT.

V is TRBV7-2 and J is TRBJ2-7, with 7 bases fitting TRBD2. The germline V gene has CDR1 SGHTA and CDR2 FQGNSA. Trimming removed 5 bases from V and 6 bases from J; junction bases left unmatched: 1. This CDR3 comprises 11 residues. The CDR3 region has the DNA TGTGCCAGCAGCGGGGGGGGCGAGCAGTACTTC. Its protein is CASSGGGEQYF.

This rearrangement joins TRBV7-6 to TRBJ2-5, with 12 bases fitting TRBD2. This CDR3 spans 16 amino acids. V gave up 3 bases and J gave up 6 bases; unmatched junction bases: 8. Per germline, CDR1 SGHVS and CDR2 FNYEAQ. CDR3 sequence (DNA): TGTGCCAGCAGCTTGGGGCTAGCGGGAGGGACGAAGACCCAGTACTTC. It codes for CASSLGLAGGTKTQYF.

The chain couples TRBV4-2 to TRBJ2-7; D assignment may be TRBD1 or TRBD2 (5 bases each). Trimming left V 0 bases short and J 6 bases short, with 15 bases between. Per the germline V gene, CDR1 is LGHNA and CDR2 is YNFKEQ. CDR3 size: 15 residues. CDR3 region: CASSQEGVLGSEQYF. CDR3 sequence (DNA): TGTGCCAGCAGCCAAGAGGGGGTCTTAGGTAGCGAGCAGTACTTC.